These 10 T cell receptor beta chains share one sample of origin, sequenced in a study of T cell responses to AZD1222 COVID-19 vaccine. Some clones are missing from TCRdb's copy, which holds only in-frame ones; the method was immunoSEQ multiplex PCR. This sample has some 87,000 clones; under 95% occur once, and the top ten carry 4% to 6%. Material: peripheral blood, obtained on day 0 of MenACWY control vaccination. These TCRs come from an adult in good health.

The chain uses TRBV4-1 and TRBJ2-7; a possible D gene is TRBD2 (6 bases). The germline CDR1 and CDR2 sequences are MGHRA and YSYEKL. Trimming removed 0 bases at V and 1 base at J, with 16 bases between. The CDR3 is made up of 17 amino acids. The CDR3: CASSQDLSAGWSYEQYF. CDR3 bases: TGCGCCAGCAGCCAAGATCTCTCGGCGGGATGGTCCTACGAGCAGTACTTC.

This chain joins TRBV28 and TRBJ1-5; D is possibly TRBD1 (6 bases). The germline CDR1 and CDR2 sequences are MDHEN and SYDVKM. V lost 3 bases and J 6 bases, leaving 18 bases between the germline ends. This CDR3 is built from 16 residues. The DNA for the CDR3 is TGTGCCAGCAGTTTCATCACAGGGTTGGAGGGTCAGCCCCAGCATTTT. Translating gives CASSFITGLEGQPQHF. Looking up the rest from reference TRBV28 and TRBJ1-5 gives the full variable domain: DVKVTQSSRYLVKRTGEKVFLECVQDMDHENMFWYRQDPGLGLRLIYFSYDVKMKEKGDIPEGYSVSREKKERFSLILESASTNQTSMYLCASSFITGLEGQPQHFGDGTRLSIL.

The sample holds one count of this clone. The rearrangement links TRBV11-1 to TRBJ2-7; D is unclear. This CDR3 region has 14 residues. Germline CDR1 and CDR2: SGHAT and FQDESV (reference sequence). Trimming took 2 bases from V and 2 from J, leaving 10 bases between them. CDR3 nucleotides: TGTGCCAGCAGCTTATTTCAGCAGACCTACGAGCAGTACTTC. Its translation is CASSLFQQTYEQYF.

The J gene is TRBJ1-2, the V gene TRBV19; 7 bases align to TRBD1. Trimming at V came to 8 bases and at J to 2 bases, leaving 11 bases not matched to a gene. The germline V gene encodes CDR1 LNHDA and CDR2 SQIVND (reference sequence). The CDR3 has 15 amino acids. Written as DNA, the CDR3 is TGTGCCAGTCGGCCGACAGGGAAGACAAACTATGGCTACACCTTC. This encodes CASRPTGKTNYGYTF.

The chain carries TRBV20-1 and TRBJ1-5; perhaps TRBD1 as D (5 bases). V dropped 3 bases and J dropped 5 bases, with 20 bases sitting between them. The CDR3 has 16 residues. Germline CDR1 DFQATT, CDR2 SNEGSKA (reference sequence). The CDR3 nucleotides are TGCAGTGCTAGTGAATTGTACCAGGGTTGGGATCAGCCCCAGCATTTT. Encoded protein: CSASELYQGWDQPQHF.

This chain connects TRBV12-5 to TRBJ1-1; D is unclear. Trimming shortened V by 1 base and J by 4 bases, and 10 bases separated the two germline ends. CDR1 is LGHNT, CDR2 FRNRAP, per germline. This CDR3 contains 14 residues. The CDR3 DNA reads TGTGCTAGTGGTTTGGGACGGAGCTCCACTGAAGCTTTCTTT. It codes for CASGLGRSSTEAFF.

CDR3 bases: TGTGCCAGCAGCCAAGTCTTCGCTCCTGGAAACACCATATATTTT. As protein: CASSQVFAPGNTIYF. The V call is TRBV3-1 (or the pseudogene TRBV3-2), the J call TRBJ1-3; D is ambiguous. Germline V lookup: CDR1 LGHDT, CDR2 YNNKEL (reference sequence). Trimming removed 1 base from V and 2 bases from J, with 9 bases in between. The CDR3 is 15 residues long.

The V gene is TRBV4-2, the J gene TRBJ1-2; 7 nucleotides agree with TRBD1. CDR1 LGHNA and CDR2 YNFKEQ come from the germline V gene. This CDR3 is built from 14 residues. The trim removed 0 bases at V and 7 bases at J, leaving 5 bases unmatched. CDR3 coding DNA: TGTGCCAGCAGCCAAGATCCCAGGGGGGGTGGCTACACCTTC. This sequence encodes CASSQDPRGGGYTF.

The rearrangement joins TRBV6-2 or TRBV6-3 to TRBJ2-1; D remains unclear. Trimming took 2 bases from V and 5 from J, leaving 7 bases between them. Germline CDR1 is MNHEY and CDR2 is SVGEGT. There are 13 residues in the CDR3. CDR3 residues: CASSYPWDNEQFF. In nucleotides, the CDR3 is TGTGCCAGCAGTTACCCCTGGGACAATGAGCAGTTCTTC.

This clone has just one count. CDR3 loop: CASSLGWTSAKYYEQYF. CDR3 DNA: TGCGCCAGCAGCTTGGGGTGGACATCGGCAAAGTATTACGAGCAGTACTTC. The V gene is TRBV5-1, the J gene TRBJ2-7, with a tentative D call TRBD1 (5 bases). Per germline, CDR1 SGHRS and CDR2 YFSETQ. This CDR3 region has 17 residues. The ends were cut back, 0 bases at V and 4 bases at J, with 20 bases in the middle.